This entry is about one T cell receptor (beta chain). This clonotype has just a few counts. Its antigen target is currently unknown. The sample holds no much larger clone one base away, and base qualities are not on file. CDR1 and CDR2 are drawn from the germline V gene (reference sequence): MNHNY, SVGAGI. CDR3 length: 12 amino acids, cysteine to phenylalanine. Solely the CDR3 DNA is kept, with 36 bases framed from the first base. V lost 8 bases and J lost 1 base; the stretch between them is 8 bases long. This entry comes from a study of human T cells and chemical hapten exposure (dated by TCRdb to 2020 to 2023). Notes on the research overall: For sensitization, 2% DPC in acetone was applied to an approximately 2 cm by approximately 2 cm area of upper inner arm skin. Throughout the study period of 20 to 25 weeks, patients also received therapeutic DPC doses to the scalp every week. Patch testing was performed on the upper back with Finn chambers containing 0.01% DPC, and the patch tests were scored after 6 days according to International Contact Dermatitis Research Group standards. The mostly female patient cohort included alopecia areata with under or over 50% scalp involvement, alopecia totalis and alopecia universalis. Libraries were combined into a pool for sequencing, and differences in TCR yield between samples came mainly from small differences in library volumes within the pool. The study tracked peripheral blood TCR repertoire changes in vivo during primary and secondary sensitization to the hapten diphenylcyclopropenone (DPC) in alopecia patients. Patient blood was sampled pre-sensitization (week 0) and at 2, 6 and about 24 weeks after DPC sensitization. Blood for TCR sequencing was provided by twenty-nine alopecia patients at one to four time points (pre-sensitization, 2, 6 and 24 weeks). What the authors observed across the whole study: Alopecia, a presumed autoimmune disease, was present in all patients, so the immune response of the patients might differ from that of healthy individuals. The number of PT1 expanded TCRs positively correlated with patch test score, significant at thresholds 8, 16 and 32 but not 4. DPC sensitization did not change the number of TCRs with a frequency above 1 in 1000, and there was no evidence of changes in global repertoire structure. Expanded TCRs formed significantly more large CDR3 similarity clusters than pre-sensitization or healthy control sets, consistent with antigen-driven responses. After repeated subsampling, the strength of the expansion versus patch-test correlation and the threshold at which it became significant changed.

Receptor amplification or capture employed RACE. For sequencing, a NextSeq 500 was employed. During library preparation, unique molecular identifiers were attached to individual cDNA molecules so that TCRs could be counted quantitatively and reproducibly. For every blood RNA sample, sequencing covered both the TCR alpha and TCR beta chains. The study's own analysis went as follows. A median of roughly 99,000 TCRs per sample was observed, with a range of 23,224 to 690,600. V, J and CDR3 annotation of the TCR reads was performed with the Decombinator software suite. Every sample was subsampled to the same number of TCRs (28,000) for the PS versus PT1 abundance plots. Expanded TCRs were defined as absent before sensitization and observed at least eight times at the 2-week time point. Through fastp at Q25 and MiXCR, TCRdb rebuilt clones from the public reads, retaining in-frame beta chains. A single entry per CDR3 protein holds the most common genes and DNA from its merged rows. It is TCRdb's table, rather than the study itself, that gives the V and J calls and clone size. This sample holds about 380,000 distinct CDR3 sequences; more than 5% were observed only once. The ten largest clonotypes hold around 5.8% of the sample.

The time point label for this specimen denotes: patch test 2, 6 weeks after DPC sensitization. Explained via the paper, the treatment or condition label denotes: therapeutic diphenylcyclopropenone sensitization with weekly scalp DPC. Blood at each patch-test visit was drawn before the patch test was applied. Eligible patients were aged 18 to 70, diagnosed with alopecia, deemed suitable for DPC therapy, and excluded if pregnant. Total RNA was isolated from unfractionated whole blood collected in Tempus Blood RNA tubes. Rearrangement joined TRBV6-6 to TRBJ1-1; the D segment could be TRBD1, given 6 matching bases. Material: whole blood, obtained in connection with sensitization to the hapten diphenylcyclopropenone (DPC). The receptor comes from a woman aged 18-35 years with alopecia areata. Some clones in this sample may be carry-over from other donors' samples. DNA sequence: TGTGCCAGCCAGGGGACGAACACTGAAGCTTTCTTT. The translation is CASQGTNTEAFF.